The subject of this entry is one T cell receptor beta chain. Its cognate antigen is unknown. Germline is not matched at one junction end, which may reflect a read error. The CDR3 sequence is 13 residues long. From germline, CDR1 is LNHDA and CDR2 SQIVND (reference sequence). This entry belongs to a study of T cells in Graves' hyperthyroidism and ophthalmopathy. Patients having uncontrolled infection, another autoimmune disease, pregnancy or lactation were not included. There were TCR beta CDR3 regions amplified from RNA transcripts. The HTBI primer set was used in a first-round RT-PCR of the TCR CDR3. TCRdb itself ran the multiplex PCR reads through MiXCR, one entry per CDR3 protein. The repertoire has approximately 500,000 distinct CDR3 sequences, about 45% of them found once; the top ten carry more than 7%. Study-wide points: The model foresaw ophthalmopathy a median about 6.1 months prior to onset. Appearing also in blood were most of the thyroid clonotypes expanded above 0.001.

The sample was peripheral blood or thyroid tissue (not recorded which). This receptor was identified in a woman between 18 and 30 years old with Graves' hyperthyroidism. This rearrangement joins TRBV19 to TRBJ1-1; 8 nucleotides align to TRBD1. The CDR3 nucleotides read TGTGCCAGTATGGGACAGGCGAACACTAAAGCTTTCTTT. Residues: CASMGQANTKAFF.